By proportion, the clone carrying this T cell receptor beta chain is medium-sized. Antigen: not known. Treatment of the sample: roughly 10-day PBMC culture with coronavirus spike peptide pools or control peptides (ViraFEST assay). In this cohort, PCR tests turned positive between March and December 2020, predating US Alpha, Beta and Delta variants. This specimen belongs to a study of vaccination and CD4 T cells after COVID-19. V dropped 4 bases and J dropped 9; count of bases not matched to a gene: 13. Germline V lookup: CDR1 MNHEY, CDR2 SVGAGI. This CDR3 region has 15 residues. The Oncomine TCR Beta short-read assay sequenced DNA from cultured CD4+ T cells. The authors extracted genomic DNA from cultured CD4+ T cells. TCRdb passed the PCR reads through MiXCR, listing each CDR3 protein once. The top ten clones hold more than 20% of a sample with thousands of distinct CDR3 sequences, roughly 23% of them seen once.

The V and J genes are TRBV6-5 and TRBJ1-2; the match to TRBD1 covers 8 bases. Sequencing was performed on CD4+ T cells from blood, cultured in vitro, taken after SARS-CoV-2 vaccination. This TCR came from a human donor who had recovered from COVID-19. CDR3 protein: CASSSPGQGAASYTF. The CDR3 DNA reads TGTGCCAGCAGTTCCCCAGGCCAGGGGGCTGCGAGCTACACCTTC.